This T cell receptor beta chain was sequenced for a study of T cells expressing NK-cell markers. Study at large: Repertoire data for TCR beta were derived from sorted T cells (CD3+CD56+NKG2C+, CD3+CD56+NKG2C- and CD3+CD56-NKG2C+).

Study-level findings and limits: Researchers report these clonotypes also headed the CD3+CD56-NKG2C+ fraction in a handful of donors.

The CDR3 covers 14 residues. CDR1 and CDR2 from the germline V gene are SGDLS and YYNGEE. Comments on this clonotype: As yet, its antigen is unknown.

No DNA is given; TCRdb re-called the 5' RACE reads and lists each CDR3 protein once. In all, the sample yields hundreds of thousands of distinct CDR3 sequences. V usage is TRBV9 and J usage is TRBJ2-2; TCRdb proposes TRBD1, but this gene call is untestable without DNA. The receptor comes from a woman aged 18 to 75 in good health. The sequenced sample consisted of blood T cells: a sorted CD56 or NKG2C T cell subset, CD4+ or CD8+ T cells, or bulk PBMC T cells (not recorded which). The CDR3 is CASSVEVGGGELFF.